The clone carrying this TCR beta chain was seen at least ten times. Its target is unknown. This CDR3 has 16 residues. The ends lost 1 base at V and 4 bases at J; junction bases unmatched: 10. Germline assignment: CDR1 DFQATT and CDR2 SNEGSKA (reference sequence). The entry originates in a study of T-cell memory formation after mild COVID-19. Overall study findings and caveats: The appearance of some responding clones in pre-infection memory suggested that cross-reactive memory joined.

TCRdb re-derived calls from the 5' RACE reads in MiXCR, one entry per CDR3 protein. The profile shows about 190,000 distinct CDR3 sequences, roughly a tenth of them singletons. The sample consisted of PBMCs or a T cell subset sorted from them (not recorded which). This sequence originates from a man aged 18 to 35 who had mild COVID-19 (a few samples of this study predate the infection). Cell type and time point are not known. The rearrangement joins TRBV20-1 to TRBJ2-1, with 7 bases fitting TRBD2. The CDR3 is CSARATWRGWYNEQFF. The CDR3 DNA follows: TGCAGTGCTAGAGCAACTTGGCGGGGGTGGTACAATGAGCAGTTCTTC.